The source of this TCR beta chain is a study of blood T cell repertoires in COVID-19. Study-wide background: COVID-19 samples collected from the United States, Italy and Spain covered acute and convalescent phases. The analysed material was cDNA or gDNA that came from T cells, B-cell-depleted T cells, or PBMCs.

Methods used by the authors: Amplifying reference gene primers gave estimates of nucleated cell counts. Generated by immunoSEQ multiplex PCR, the TCRdb table keeps only in-frame clones and is missing some. V, J and clone size derive from that table, while D and trimming were established from the DNA sequence. The sample comprises 150,000 or so clones, roughly 86% of which are singletons, and approximately 10% rests with the top ten. The ends were cut back, 11 bases at V and 7 bases at J, with 17 bases in the middle. The germline CDR1 and CDR2 sequences are LGHDT and YNNKEL (reference sequence). This CDR3 spans 12 amino acids. Those enrolled in Seattle joined during active infection and were followed longitudinally afterward.

This TCR came from a woman aged 70-85 years with COVID-19, enrolled during active disease. The sample consisted of peripheral blood. The chain combines TRBV3-1 (or the pseudogene TRBV3-2) with TRBJ1-2, with a possible D match to TRBD1 (5 bases). This chain's CDR3 is CAVLGGAGGYTF. The CDR3 nucleotides are TGTGCCGTGCTTGGTGGGGCAGGTGGCTACACCTTC.